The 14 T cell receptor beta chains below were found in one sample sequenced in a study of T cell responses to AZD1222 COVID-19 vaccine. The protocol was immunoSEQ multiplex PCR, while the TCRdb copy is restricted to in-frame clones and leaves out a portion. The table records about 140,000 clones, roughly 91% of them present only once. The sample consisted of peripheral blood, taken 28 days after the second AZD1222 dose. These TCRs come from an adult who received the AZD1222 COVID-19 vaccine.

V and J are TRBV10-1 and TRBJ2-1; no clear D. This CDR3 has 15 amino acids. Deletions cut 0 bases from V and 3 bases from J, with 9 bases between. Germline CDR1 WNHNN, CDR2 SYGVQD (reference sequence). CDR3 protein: CASSESMFGYNEQFF. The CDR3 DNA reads TGCGCCAGCAGTGAGTCGATGTTTGGCTACAATGAGCAGTTCTTC.

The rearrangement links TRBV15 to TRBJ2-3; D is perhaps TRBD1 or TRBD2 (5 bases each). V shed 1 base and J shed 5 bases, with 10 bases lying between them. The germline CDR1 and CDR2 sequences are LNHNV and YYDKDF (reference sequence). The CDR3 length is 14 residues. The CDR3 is CATSRGDQVDTQYF. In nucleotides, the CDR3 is TGTGCCACCAGCAGAGGGGACCAGGTAGATACGCAGTATTTT.

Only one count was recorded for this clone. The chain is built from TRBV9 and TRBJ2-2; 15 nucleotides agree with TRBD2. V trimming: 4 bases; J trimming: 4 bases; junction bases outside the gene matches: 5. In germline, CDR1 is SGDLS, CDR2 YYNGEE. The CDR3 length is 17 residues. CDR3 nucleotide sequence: TGTGCCAGCAGCCCGGGACTAGCGGGAGGAGTCACCGGGGAGCTGTTTTTT. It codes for CASSPGLAGGVTGELFF.

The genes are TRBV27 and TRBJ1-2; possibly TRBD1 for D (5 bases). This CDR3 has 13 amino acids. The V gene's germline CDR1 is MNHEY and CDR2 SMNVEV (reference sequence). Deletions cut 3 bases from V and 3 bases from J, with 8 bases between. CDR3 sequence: CASSLGRDYGYTF. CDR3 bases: TGTGCCAGCAGTTTGGGCAGGGACTATGGCTACACCTTC.

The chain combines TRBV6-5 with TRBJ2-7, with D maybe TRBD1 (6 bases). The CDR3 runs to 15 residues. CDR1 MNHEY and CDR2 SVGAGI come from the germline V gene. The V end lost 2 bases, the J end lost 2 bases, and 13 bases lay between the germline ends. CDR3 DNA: TGTGCCAGCAGTTACCTCCCAGGGGAGACCTACGAGCAGTACTTC. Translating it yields CASSYLPGETYEQYF.

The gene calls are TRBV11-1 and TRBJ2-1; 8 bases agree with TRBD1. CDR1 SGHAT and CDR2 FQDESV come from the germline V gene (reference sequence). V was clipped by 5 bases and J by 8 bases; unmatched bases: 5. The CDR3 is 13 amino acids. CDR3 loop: CASSLRTGYEQFF. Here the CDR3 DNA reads TGTGCCAGCAGCCTAAGGACAGGGTATGAGCAGTTCTTC.

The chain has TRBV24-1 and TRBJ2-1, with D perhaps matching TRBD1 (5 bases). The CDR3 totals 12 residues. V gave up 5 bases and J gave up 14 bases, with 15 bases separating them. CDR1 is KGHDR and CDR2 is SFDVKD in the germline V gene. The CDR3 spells CATSAGRAGKFF. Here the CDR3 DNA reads TGTGCCACCAGTGCGGGTCGGGCAGGGAAGTTCTTC.

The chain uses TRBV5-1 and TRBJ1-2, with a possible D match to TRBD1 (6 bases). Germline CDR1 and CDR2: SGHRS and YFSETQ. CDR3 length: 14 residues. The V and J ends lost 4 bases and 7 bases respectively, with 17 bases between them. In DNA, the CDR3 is TGCGCCAGCAGCAATTTTCCAGGGGACGGTGGCTACACCTTC. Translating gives CASSNFPGDGGYTF.

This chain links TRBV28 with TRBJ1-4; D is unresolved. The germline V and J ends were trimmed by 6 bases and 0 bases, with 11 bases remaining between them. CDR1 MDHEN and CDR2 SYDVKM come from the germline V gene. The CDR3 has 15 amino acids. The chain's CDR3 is CASRPVGTTNEKLFF. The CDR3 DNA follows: TGTGCCAGCAGACCCGTCGGGACAACTAATGAAAAACTGTTTTTT.

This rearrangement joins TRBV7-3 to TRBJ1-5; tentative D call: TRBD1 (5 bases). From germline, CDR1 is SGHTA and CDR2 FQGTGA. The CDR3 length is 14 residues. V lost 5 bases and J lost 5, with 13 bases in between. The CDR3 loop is CASSPQVSDQPQHF. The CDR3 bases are TGTGCCAGCAGCCCACAGGTCTCGGATCAGCCCCAGCATTTT.

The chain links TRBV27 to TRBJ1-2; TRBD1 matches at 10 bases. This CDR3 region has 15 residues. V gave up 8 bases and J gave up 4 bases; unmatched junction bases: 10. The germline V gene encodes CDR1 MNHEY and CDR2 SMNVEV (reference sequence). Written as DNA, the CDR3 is TGTGCCAGCGGTGATGGGACAGGGGTTGGCTATGGCTACACCTTC. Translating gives CASGDGTGVGYGYTF.

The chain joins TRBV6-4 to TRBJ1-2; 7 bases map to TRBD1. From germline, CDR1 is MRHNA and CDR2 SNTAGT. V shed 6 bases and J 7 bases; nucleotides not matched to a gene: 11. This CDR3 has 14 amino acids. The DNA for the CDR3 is TGTGCCAGCAGCGCCGGGACAGAGTCTAGTGGCTACACCTTC. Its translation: CASSAGTESSGYTF.

The CDR3 bases are TGTGCCAGCAGCCTTAGCGGGAGCATAGGCAATGAGCAGTTCTTC. It translates to CASSLSGSIGNEQFF. This chain joins TRBV11-2 and TRBJ2-1; 9 bases map to TRBD2. The CDR3 spans 15 residues. CDR1 and CDR2 (germline): SGHAT, FQNNGV. V was clipped by 5 bases and J by 6 bases; unmatched bases: 8.

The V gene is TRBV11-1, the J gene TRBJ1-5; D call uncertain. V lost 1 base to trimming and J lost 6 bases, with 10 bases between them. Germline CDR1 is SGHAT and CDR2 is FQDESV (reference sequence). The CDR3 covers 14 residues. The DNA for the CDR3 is TGTGCCAGCAGCTTAGGAGGTCGCGGTCAGCCCCAGCATTTT. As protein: CASSLGGRGQPQHF. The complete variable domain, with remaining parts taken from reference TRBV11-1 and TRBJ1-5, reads EAEVAQSPRYKITEKSQAVAFWCDPISGHATLYWYRQILGQGPELLVQFQDESVVDDSQLPKDRFSAERLKGVDSTLKIQPAELGDSAMYLCASSLGGRGQPQHFGDGTRLSIL.